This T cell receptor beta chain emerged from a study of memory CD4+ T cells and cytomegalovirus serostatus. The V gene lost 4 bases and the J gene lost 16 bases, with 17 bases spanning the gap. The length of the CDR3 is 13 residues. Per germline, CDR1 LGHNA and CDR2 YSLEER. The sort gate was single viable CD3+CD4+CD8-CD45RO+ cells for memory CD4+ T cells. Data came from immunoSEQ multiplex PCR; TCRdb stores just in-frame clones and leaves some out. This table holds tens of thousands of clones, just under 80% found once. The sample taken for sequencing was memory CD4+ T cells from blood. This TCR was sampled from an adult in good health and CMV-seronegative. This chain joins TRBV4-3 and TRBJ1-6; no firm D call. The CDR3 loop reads CASSRSVNTDLHF. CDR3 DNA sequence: TGCGCCAGCAGCCGGAGTGTCAATACAGATCTCCACTTT.